This T cell receptor (beta chain) was identified in a study of blood T cells in healthy people across ages. With a J-beta primer mix and a sample-barcoded 5' primer, a second PCR ran 7 to 11 cycles. A tag from a template-switch adaptor with 12 random nucleotides marked each cDNA molecule. From the 5' RACE reads, TCRdb called clonotypes with MiXCR, one entry per CDR3 protein. The repertoire holds 650,000 to 900,000 distinct CDR3 sequences, with around 62% as singletons. The CDR3 is 11 residues long. Per germline, CDR1 SQVTM and CDR2 ANQGSEA. This clonotype was seen a handful of times. Sequencing input: blood. The TCR was taken from a man in his thirties or forties in good health. This rearrangement joins TRBV29-1 to TRBJ1-2, with D perhaps matching TRBD1 (5 bases). The CDR3 DNA follows: TGCAGTTCTTCCGGGACCTATGGCTACACCTTC. It encodes CSSSGTYGYTF.